The 10 T cell receptor beta chains given below trace back to one sample, sequenced in a study of read filtering for tumor transcriptome and immune sequencing. The library was built from roughly 400 ng RNA with molecular barcoded adaptors for alpha/delta and beta/gamma chains. From the reads, TCRdb called clonotypes with MiXCR, one entry per CDR3 protein. The sample consists of around 130,000 distinct CDR3 sequences, 13% of them appearing once. The sample taken for sequencing was a population of CD138-negative cells sorted from bone marrow. Receptor source: a donor at least 40 years old with multiple myeloma.

This clonotype has only a few counts. A read error may be the cause here, since a much bigger clone is one base away. CDR3 coding DNA: TGTGCCTGGAGTAGAAGGAAGCGCAATGGGCAGTTCTTC. Residues: CAWSRRKRNGQFF. The rearrangement uses TRBV30 and TRBJ2-1; no clear D gene. Germline V gives CDR1 GTSNPN, CDR2 SVGIG (reference sequence). The CDR3 spans 13 residues. Based on the CDR3 plus reference TRBV30 and TRBJ2-1, the full variable domain is SQTIHQWPATLVQPVGSPLSLECTVEGTSNPNLYWYRQAAGRGLQLLFYSVGIGQISSEVPQNLSASRPQDRQFILSSKKLLLSDSGFYLCAWSRRKRNGQFFGPGTRLTVL.

This rearrangement joins TRBV20-1 to TRBJ2-5; TRBD1 matches at 8 bases. J gave up 7 bases and V 0 bases, and 4 bases lay outside the gene matches. The CDR3 contains 13 residues. Per germline, CDR1 DFQATT and CDR2 SNEGSKA (reference sequence). The CDR3 loop is CSARDTQGATQYF. The CDR3 nucleotides read TGCAGTGCTAGAGATACCCAGGGGGCGACCCAGTACTTC.

This clonotype was counted at least ten times. The rearrangement links TRBV19 to TRBJ2-2, with 8 bases matching TRBD1. CDR1 LNHDA and CDR2 SQIVND come from the germline V gene (reference sequence). The CDR3 has 15 residues. V shed 4 bases and J 6 bases; nucleotides not matched to a gene: 7. The CDR3 region is CASSKDRGYAGELFF. The CDR3 DNA is TGTGCCAGTAGTAAAGACAGGGGATATGCCGGGGAGCTGTTTTTT.

On this clonotype itself: It may be a read error: a sequence one base away is much more abundant. J is TRBJ1-3 and V is TRBV14; D is uncertain. Germline V gene sequence: CDR1 SGHDN, CDR2 FVKESK. CDR3 length equals 12 residues. CDR3 sequence: CASSQEGNIIYF. The CDR3 DNA reads TGTGCCAGCAGCCAAGAAGGAAACATCATATATTTT.

This clonotype was counted at least ten times. The J gene is TRBJ2-2, the V gene TRBV11-2; no clear D. V lost 1 base and J 7 bases, leaving 7 bases between the germline ends. This CDR3 has 13 amino acids. From germline, CDR1 is SGHAT and CDR2 FQNNGV. CDR3 in amino acids: CASSLVADGELFF. CDR3 DNA sequence: TGTGCCAGCAGCTTAGTTGCGGACGGGGAGCTGTTTTTT.

Many counts were recorded for this clonotype. The J gene is TRBJ2-1, the V gene TRBV9; the D is unclear. V shed 4 bases and J shed 0 bases, with 11 bases lying between them. CDR1 and CDR2 from the germline V gene are SGDLS and YYNGEE. This CDR3 is built from 15 residues. The CDR3, as DNA: TGTGCCAGCAGCCCCCTTACCACCTCCTACAATGAGCAGTTCTTC. Its translation: CASSPLTTSYNEQFF.

This clonotype was detected a few times. The rearrangement links TRBV18 to TRBJ1-5, with D possibly matching TRBD1 (5 bases). The CDR3 loop spans 14 amino acids. The V and J ends lost 3 bases and 4 bases respectively, with 10 bases between them. Looked up from germline, CDR1 is KGHSH and CDR2 is LQKENI. CDR3 sequence (DNA): TGTGCCAGCTCACCCAGACAGTTAAATCAGCCCCAGCATTTT. It codes for CASSPRQLNQPQHF.

This clonotype was detected ten times or more. The chain employs TRBV27 and TRBJ1-2; 9 bases line up with TRBD1. The CDR3 is 15 amino acids. The trim removed 2 bases at V and 8 bases at J, leaving 9 bases unmatched. Germline CDR1 and CDR2: MNHEY and SMNVEV (reference sequence). This CDR3 is CASSLIGGTGKGYTF. CDR3 DNA sequence: TGTGCCAGCAGTTTAATAGGGGGGACAGGGAAAGGCTACACCTTC.

This clonotype appeared many times. The chain couples TRBV2 to TRBJ2-1; 8 bases map to TRBD2. The V gene's germline CDR1 is SNHLY and CDR2 FYNNEI. The CDR3 spans 16 residues. With 5 bases clipped from V and 9 bases from J, the junction kept 15 bases outside the gene matches. CDR3 protein: CASSSGRTGTSGEQFF. CDR3 nucleotide sequence: TGTGCCAGCAGTTCCGGTAGGACCGGGACTAGTGGTGAGCAGTTCTTC.

In its sample, this clonotype was seen a few times. For the CDR3, the DNA is TGTGCCAGCAGCCACGACGGGTCCTACGAGCAGTACTTC. It translates to CASSHDGSYEQYF. The rearrangement uses TRBV6-5 and TRBJ2-7; D remains ambiguous. V dropped 6 bases and J dropped 1 base, with 10 bases sitting between them. The germline gives CDR1 MNHEY, CDR2 SVGAGI. This CDR3 region has 13 residues.